The subject of this entry is one T cell receptor (beta chain). Antigen: not known. This CDR3 has 16 residues. Germline V lookup: CDR1 DFQATT, CDR2 SNEGSKA (reference sequence). These data are taken from a study of T cells expressing NK-cell markers. On the study more broadly: Sequencing covered eight donors, seven HCMV-seropositive and one seronegative.

Overall study results and limits: These clonotypes additionally ranked first within the CD3+CD56-NKG2C+ fraction of a few donors.

TCRdb reprocessed the 5' RACE reads and reports one entry per CDR3 protein, with no DNA. Found here are some 410,000 distinct CDR3 sequences; the top ten clones hold more than 7%. This clonotype was sampled from a woman aged 18 to 75 in good health. The chain uses TRBV20-1 and TRBJ2-7; with no DNA, the TCRdb D assignment of TRBD2 cannot be verified. Sample: blood T cells: a sorted CD56 or NKG2C T cell subset, CD4+ or CD8+ T cells, or bulk PBMC T cells (not recorded which). The CDR3 region is CSASGTSGNKPYEQYF.